The TCR beta chain described here comes from a study of blood T cell repertoires in COVID-19. The V gene end was trimmed by 4 bases and the J gene end by 4 bases; junction bases not matched to a gene: 10. The length of the CDR3 is 15 residues. The germline V gene has CDR1 SGHRS and CDR2 YFSETQ. The sample holds one count of this clone. This table comes from immunoSEQ multiplex PCR, and its TCRdb copy is limited to in-frame clones, with some not included. The data hold under 300,000 clones, with 85% to 90% observed a single time. The genes are TRBV5-1 and TRBJ1-1; TRBD1 aligns across 7 bases. The sequencing sample was made of PBMCs or T cells enriched from blood (not recorded which). This clonotype was obtained from a man aged 18 to 29 who had recovered from COVID-19. CDR3 sequence reads: CASSTNTGAVTEAFF. The CDR3 bases are TGCGCCAGCAGCACTAATACAGGGGCTGTCACTGAAGCTTTCTTT.